The rows below give T cell receptor beta chains drawn from one sample of a study of response to subunit inactivated influenza vaccine. TCRdb re-called the RT-PCR reads with MiXCR, one entry per CDR3 protein. Of about 780,000 distinct CDR3 sequences in the sample, around 20% were seen once. The input for sequencing was PBMCs from blood, taken roughly 5 days after vaccination. The origin of the receptors is a man in his forties or fifties who received an inactivated influenza vaccine. CDR3s include the opening cysteine and the closing phenylalanine or tryptophan. A D gene is named only where the DNA matches it firmly. Part of the rows lack a size; the others show once, few, many or a class for expanded clones.

v_call: TRBV4-3; cdr3_length: 15; j_call: TRBJ1-1; clone_size: .; d_call: .; cdr3_nt: TGCGCCAGCAGTCGGGGGCTTATGGAGGTCACTGAAGCTTTCTTT; cdr3_aa: CASSRGLMEVTEAFF
v_call: TRBV10-3; cdr3_length: 14; j_call: TRBJ1-5; clone_size: .; d_call: .; cdr3_nt: TGTGCCATCAGTCAGGGGAACGGTAATCAGCCCCAGCATTTT; cdr3_aa: CAISQGNGNQPQHF
v_call: TRBV5-1; cdr3_length: 13; j_call: TRBJ2-7; clone_size: many; d_call: .; cdr3_nt: TGCGCCAGCAGCTTGCGGATCTCCGGTGAGCAGTACTTC; cdr3_aa: CASSLRISGEQYF
v_call: TRBV4-3; cdr3_length: 15; j_call: TRBJ2-3; clone_size: .; d_call: TRBD2; cdr3_nt: TGCGCCAGCAGCCAGAAACCCCTAGCGGTCGATACGCAGTATTTT; cdr3_aa: CASSQKPLAVDTQYF
v_call: TRBV20-1; cdr3_length: 14; j_call: TRBJ2-3; clone_size: .; d_call: TRBD1; cdr3_nt: TGCAGTGCTAGTGGGCGACAGGGGGCAGATACGCAGTATTTT; cdr3_aa: CSASGRQGADTQYF
v_call: TRBV18; cdr3_length: 16; j_call: TRBJ2-2; clone_size: few; d_call: .; cdr3_nt: TGTGCCAGCTCCGAGAGTTTTAGCCGGAACACCGGGGAGCTGTTTTTT; cdr3_aa: CASSESFSRNTGELFF
v_call: TRBV4-3; cdr3_length: 13; j_call: TRBJ1-1; clone_size: few; d_call: .; cdr3_nt: TGCGCCAGCAGCCGACTCCTGAACACTGAAGCTTTCTTT; cdr3_aa: CASSRLLNTEAFF
v_call: TRBV4-1; cdr3_length: 14; j_call: TRBJ2-3; clone_size: many; d_call: .; cdr3_nt: TGCGCCAGCAGCCTGGACAGAAGCGTAGATACGCAGTATTTT; cdr3_aa: CASSLDRSVDTQYF
v_call: TRBV7-2; cdr3_length: 16; j_call: TRBJ2-1; clone_size: .; d_call: TRBD2; cdr3_nt: TGTGCCAGCAGCTTAGGTTCTACTAGCGGAACCAATGAGCAGTTCTTC; cdr3_aa: CASSLGSTSGTNEQFF
v_call: TRBV5-1; cdr3_length: 13; j_call: TRBJ1-2; clone_size: .; d_call: .; cdr3_nt: TGCGCCAGCAGCTTGGGTGCGCGCTATGGCTACACCTTC; cdr3_aa: CASSLGARYGYTF
v_call: TRBV14; cdr3_length: 15; j_call: TRBJ2-7; clone_size: few; d_call: TRBD2; cdr3_nt: TGTGCCAGCAGCCTCGGACTAGCGAATACTTACGAGCAGTACTTC; cdr3_aa: CASSLGLANTYEQYF
v_call: TRBV20-1; cdr3_length: 15; j_call: TRBJ1-2; clone_size: .; d_call: .; cdr3_nt: TGCAGTGCTAGAGGGGGTGCAGGGGACGGCTATGGCTACACCTTC; cdr3_aa: CSARGGAGDGYGYTF
v_call: TRBV19; cdr3_length: 12; j_call: TRBJ2-2; clone_size: .; d_call: TRBD1; cdr3_nt: TGTGCCACCCAGGACAGGACCGGGGAGCTGTTTTTT; cdr3_aa: CATQDRTGELFF
v_call: TRBV20-1; cdr3_length: 14; j_call: TRBJ2-7; clone_size: few; d_call: TRBD2; cdr3_nt: TGCAGTGCTTATAAGCGGGACTCCACCTACGAGCAGTACTTC; cdr3_aa: CSAYKRDSTYEQYF
v_call: TRBV20-1; cdr3_length: 12; j_call: TRBJ1-2; clone_size: many; d_call: .; cdr3_nt: TGCAGTGTTTTGGGTCCCAACTATGGCTACACCTTC; cdr3_aa: CSVLGPNYGYTF
v_call: TRBV4-3; cdr3_length: 13; j_call: TRBJ2-1; clone_size: few; d_call: .; cdr3_nt: TGCGCCAGCAGCCAGTCGGAGAGGGGTGAGCAGTTCTTC; cdr3_aa: CASSQSERGEQFF
v_call: TRBV9; cdr3_length: 16; j_call: TRBJ2-1; clone_size: few; d_call: TRBD2; cdr3_nt: TGTGCCAGCAGCGCCCTGACTAGCGGGGGAGGTAATGAGCAGTTCTTC; cdr3_aa: CASSALTSGGGNEQFF
v_call: TRBV29-1; cdr3_length: 14; j_call: TRBJ2-3; clone_size: .; d_call: TRBD1; cdr3_nt: TGCAGCGGCTGTGACAGGGCCGGGACAGATACGCAGTATTTT; cdr3_aa: CSGCDRAGTDTQYF
v_call: TRBV5-1; cdr3_length: 16; j_call: TRBJ1-1; clone_size: few; d_call: .; cdr3_nt: TGCGCCAGCAGCTTGAACGTTCAGGGAGGAGAAACTGAAGCTTTCTTT; cdr3_aa: CASSLNVQGGETEAFF
v_call: TRBV20-1; cdr3_length: 14; j_call: TRBJ1-6; clone_size: .; d_call: .; cdr3_nt: TGCAGTGCTAGAGAAGGACATGGCCGGGCACCCCTCCACTTT; cdr3_aa: CSAREGHGRAPLHF
v_call: TRBV20-1; cdr3_length: 15; j_call: TRBJ2-7; clone_size: .; d_call: .; cdr3_nt: TGCAGTGCTATCCCCACCGGACTCCGCTCCTACGAGCAGTACTTC; cdr3_aa: CSAIPTGLRSYEQYF
v_call: TRBV4-3; cdr3_length: 17; j_call: TRBJ2-2; clone_size: .; d_call: .; cdr3_nt: TGCGCCAGCAGCCAAGATATTAAGGATTCGGACACCGGGGAGCTGTTTTTT; cdr3_aa: CASSQDIKDSDTGELFF
v_call: TRBV5-6; cdr3_length: 18; j_call: TRBJ2-2; clone_size: few; d_call: .; cdr3_nt: TGTGCCAGCAGCTTGGGTTTGGGGGCAGGACGATACACCGGGGAGCTGTTTTTT; cdr3_aa: CASSLGLGAGRYTGELFF
v_call: TRBV12-3/TRBV12-4; cdr3_length: 14; j_call: TRBJ2-2; clone_size: .; d_call: TRBD2; cdr3_nt: TGTGCCAGCAACCTTAGCGGGAGGGACGGGGAGCTGTTTTTT; cdr3_aa: CASNLSGRDGELFF
v_call: TRBV20-1; cdr3_length: 13; j_call: TRBJ1-1; clone_size: .; d_call: .; cdr3_nt: TGCAGTGCTAGAGATCCACTTCTAACTGAAGCTTTCTTT; cdr3_aa: CSARDPLLTEAFF
v_call: TRBV5-1; cdr3_length: 12; j_call: TRBJ2-1; clone_size: .; d_call: .; cdr3_nt: TGCGCCAGCAGCTTGGTTAAGAATGAGCAGTTCTTC; cdr3_aa: CASSLVKNEQFF
v_call: TRBV11-2; cdr3_length: 15; j_call: TRBJ2-3; clone_size: few; d_call: .; cdr3_nt: TGTGCCAGCAGCTTAGATCAGGTCACCACAGATACGCAGTATTTT; cdr3_aa: CASSLDQVTTDTQYF
v_call: TRBV7-2; cdr3_length: 15; j_call: TRBJ1-2; clone_size: few; d_call: TRBD1; cdr3_nt: TGTGCCAGCAGCCGCGACAGGGCGGGGGAGTATGGCTACACCTTC; cdr3_aa: CASSRDRAGEYGYTF
v_call: TRBV9; cdr3_length: 14; j_call: TRBJ1-1; clone_size: .; d_call: TRBD1; cdr3_nt: TGTGCCAGCAGCGTCCAGGGGGAATTCACTGAAGCTTTCTTT; cdr3_aa: CASSVQGEFTEAFF
v_call: TRBV2; cdr3_length: 14; j_call: TRBJ2-7; clone_size: .; d_call: TRBD1; cdr3_nt: TGTGCCAGCGAGATGGACAGGATCCCTGGGGAGCAGTACTTC; cdr3_aa: CASEMDRIPGEQYF
v_call: TRBV11-2; cdr3_length: 12; j_call: TRBJ2-7; clone_size: .; d_call: .; cdr3_nt: TGTGCCAGCAGCTTAGATCGGTTGGCGCAGTACTTC; cdr3_aa: CASSLDRLAQYF
v_call: TRBV4-3; cdr3_length: 15; j_call: TRBJ2-1; clone_size: few; d_call: .; cdr3_nt: TGCGCCAGCAGCCAAGATTGGTCCGTCTACAATGAGCAGTTCTTC; cdr3_aa: CASSQDWSVYNEQFF
v_call: TRBV12-3/TRBV12-4; cdr3_length: 14; j_call: TRBJ2-1; clone_size: .; d_call: TRBD1; cdr3_nt: TGTGCCAGCAGTTTAGGACAGGGGGCGGCTGAGCAGTTCTTC; cdr3_aa: CASSLGQGAAEQFF
v_call: TRBV7-8; cdr3_length: 18; j_call: TRBJ2-3; clone_size: .; d_call: TRBD1; cdr3_nt: TGTGCCAGCAGCTTAGTGAGTGGGACAGGGGGTGTTCAAGATACGCAGTATTTT; cdr3_aa: CASSLVSGTGGVQDTQYF
v_call: TRBV10-3; cdr3_length: 14; j_call: TRBJ2-7; clone_size: many; d_call: TRBD2; cdr3_nt: TGTGCCATCAGTGAGGGACTAGCGGTTGGGGAGCAGTACTTC; cdr3_aa: CAISEGLAVGEQYF